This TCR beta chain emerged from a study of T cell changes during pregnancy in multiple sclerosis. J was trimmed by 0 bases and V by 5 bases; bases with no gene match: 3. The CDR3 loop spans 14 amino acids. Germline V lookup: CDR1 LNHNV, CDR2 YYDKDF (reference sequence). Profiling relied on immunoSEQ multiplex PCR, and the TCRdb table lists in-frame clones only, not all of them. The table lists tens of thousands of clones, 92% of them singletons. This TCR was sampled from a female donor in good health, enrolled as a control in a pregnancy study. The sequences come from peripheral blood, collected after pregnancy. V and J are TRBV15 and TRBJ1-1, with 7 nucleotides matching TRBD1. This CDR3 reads CATSLDRLNTEAFF. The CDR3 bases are TGTGCCACCAGCCTGGACAGGTTGAACACTGAAGCTTTCTTT.